Listed below are T cell receptor beta chains from one sample, sequenced in a study of vaccination and CD4 T cells after COVID-19. TCRdb independently ran MiXCR on the PCR reads; one entry per CDR3 protein. The sample has 15,000 to 17,000 distinct CDR3 sequences; around 69% are singletons. The sequencing used CD4+ T cells from blood, collected after SARS-CoV-2 vaccination. The source is a human donor who had recovered from COVID-19. The CDR3 runs from the conserved cysteine through the conserved F or W. Each record gives: V gene, J gene, D gene, CDR3 protein. A D gene is named only where the DNA matches it firmly.

TRBV27	TRBJ2-7	NA	CASSLSNQGIYEQYF
TRBV2	TRBJ1-6	NA	CASSEQSNSPLHF
TRBV10-1	TRBJ1-4	NA	CASSEVGVAEKLFF
TRBV30	TRBJ1-2	TRBD1	CASLDRTNYGYTF
TRBV20-1	TRBJ2-7	NA	CSAFRDLYEQYF
TRBV7-8	TRBJ1-2	TRBD1	CASSLGLGGNYGYTF
TRBV12-3/TRBV12-4	TRBJ1-5	NA	CASSTVGVGSNQPQHF
TRBV15	TRBJ1-2	NA	CATSRSGGWRGDYGYTF
TRBV7-9	TRBJ2-1	NA	CASSLVYEEQFF
TRBV5-5	TRBJ2-1	TRBD2	CASSLSAGAPNEQFF
TRBV2	TRBJ2-3	TRBD2	CASRGTSGFTDTQYF
TRBV11-3	TRBJ2-1	NA	CASSPGQGRGLALYNEQFF
TRBV4-1	TRBJ2-1	NA	CASSRIPQGPKWYNEQFF